The sequence of this T cell receptor (beta chain) was determined in a study of cytomegalovirus exposure and HLA in healthy donors. Study observations and caveats: While the bulk of TCR sequences proved rare, some public TCRs turned up in many donors. In a later analysis, TCR association rates varied by HLA locus: DRB1 most, HLA-C fewest.

This CDR3 is 16 amino acids long. Germline V gives CDR1 KGHSH, CDR2 LQKENI. V was pared by 0 bases and J by 5 bases, with 4 bases of the junction left unmatched. A remark on this clone: The target antigen is unknown.

In the PCR, 60 Vbeta and 13 Jbeta primers were used. Here immunoSEQ multiplex PCR was the method, and the copy in TCRdb shows in-frame clones only, minus some. The data show approximately 170,000 clones, about 80% seen once. The sample consisted of PBMCs. This chain links TRBV18 with TRBJ2-1; 10 bases are a match to TRBD2. The TCR originated in a woman younger than 45 in good health and CMV-seropositive. Here the CDR3 reads CASSPPSGRAHNEQFF. CDR3 DNA: TGTGCCAGCTCACCACCGAGCGGGAGGGCCCACAATGAGCAGTTCTTC.